The 26 T cell receptor beta chains in this list originate from one sample, sequenced in a study of PD-L1 blockade in urothelial cancer. Time point given: peripheral blood 6 weeks after treatment start. Profiled with immunoSEQ multiplex PCR; TCRdb holds only in-frame clones, not every one. This sample has 50,000 or so clones, with around 85% found just once. The sequenced sample was PBMCs, obtained around atezolizumab (anti-PD-L1) treatment. The receptors stem from a man aged 45 to 65 with urothelial cancer.

The CDR3: CASSHPQQGFETQYF. The CDR3 nucleotides read TGCGCCAGCAGTCACCCTCAACAGGGGTTCGAGACCCAGTACTTC. The genes are TRBV23-1 and TRBJ2-5; 7 positions match TRBD1. TRBV23-1 counts as an open reading frame of uncertain function. Unmatched junction bases numbered 9, after V lost 3 bases and J lost 5 bases. The CDR3 extends over 15 amino acids.

In the case of this clone: One end of the junction fails to match germline, which may point to a read error. The CDR3: CTSRQGQGDQPQHF. CDR3 bases: TGTACCAGCAGACAGGGACAGGGAGATCAGCCCCAGCATTTT. This chain connects TRBV27 to TRBJ1-5; 9 nucleotides align to TRBD1. The CDR3 is 14 residues long. Germline CDR1 is MNHEY and CDR2 is SMNVEV (reference sequence).

CDR3 sequence: CASSFFGQGAYEQYF. In nucleotides, the CDR3 is TGTGCCAGCAGCTTTTTCGGACAGGGCGCCTACGAGCAGTACTTC. The rearrangement joins TRBV5-4 to TRBJ2-7; 8 nucleotides agree with TRBD1. The CDR3 length is 15 residues. V lost 2 bases to trimming and J lost 2 bases; unmatched junction nucleotides: 6. Germline CDR1 and CDR2: SGHNT and YYREEE (reference sequence).

The V gene is TRBV7-6, the J gene TRBJ2-6, with a tentative D call TRBD1 (5 bases). Trimming pared 3 bases from V and 0 bases from J, leaving 9 bases between. There are 16 residues in the CDR3. CDR1 and CDR2 from the germline V gene are SGHVS and FNYEAQ. CDR3 DNA: TGTGCCAGCAGCTTGACAGAGAGCTCTGGGGCCAACGTCCTGACTTTC. Residues: CASSLTESSGANVLTF.

The chain has TRBV21-1 and TRBJ2-5; the D call in the table, TRBD1, was not verified against the DNA. TRBV21-1 is a listed pseudogene. This CDR3 contains 16 residues. In nucleotides, the CDR3 is TGTGCCAGCAGCAAAATCTTTTCGACAGACCAAGAGACCCAGTACTTC. Translation: CASSKIFSTDQETQYF.

This chain connects TRBV6-5 to TRBJ1-1; no definite D call. There are 13 residues in the CDR3. V was trimmed by 4 bases and J by 4 bases, leaving 10 bases between them. Germline V gives CDR1 MNHEY, CDR2 SVGAGI. CDR3 in DNA: TGTGCCAGCAGTTCTAGGAGTAGCACTGAAGCTTTCTTT. This codes for CASSSRSSTEAFF.

This chain joins TRBV5-1 and TRBJ1-2; D remains ambiguous. CDR1 SGHRS and CDR2 YFSETQ come from the germline V gene. The CDR3 length is 16 residues. The ends were cut back, 1 base at V and 0 bases at J, with 13 bases in the middle. CDR3 amino acids: CASSLTPGKANYGYTF. DNA of the CDR3: TGCGCCAGCAGCTTGACCCCAGGAAAAGCTAACTATGGCTACACCTTC.

Only a few counts were recorded for this clone. J is TRBJ2-1 and V is TRBV6-4; 10 bases are a match to TRBD2. There are 15 residues in the CDR3. Unmatched junction bases numbered 4, after V lost 0 bases and J lost 8 bases. The germline V gene has CDR1 MRHNA and CDR2 SNTAGT. The CDR3 coding sequence is TGTGCCAGCAGTGACTCGATAGCGGGGGGCGATGAGCAGTTCTTC. Translated: CASSDSIAGGDEQFF.

V usage is TRBV9 and J usage is TRBJ1-2; TRBD1 might be the D (6 bases). Germline values: CDR1 SGDLS, CDR2 YYNGEE. The CDR3 totals 17 residues. V dropped 0 bases and J dropped 4 bases, with 19 bases sitting between them. CDR3 protein: CASSVEPPGDLFYGYTF. The CDR3 coding sequence is TGTGCCAGCAGCGTAGAGCCCCCAGGGGACCTGTTCTATGGCTACACCTTC.

V and J are TRBV19 and TRBJ2-3; 8 bases match TRBD2. The V gene end was trimmed by 9 bases and the J gene end by 5 bases; junction bases not matched to a gene: 10. Germline CDR1 is LNHDA and CDR2 is SQIVND (reference sequence). The CDR3 totals 14 residues. Here the CDR3 DNA reads TGTGCCAGCCGTGCGCGGGGGGACGGAGATACGCAGTATTTT. This codes for CASRARGDGDTQYF.

This clone was seen a few times. The chain is built from TRBV14 and TRBJ1-6, with 10 bases that match TRBD1. Unmatched junction bases numbered 6, after V lost 5 bases and J lost 8 bases. Per germline, CDR1 SGHDN and CDR2 FVKESK. CDR3 length: 15 amino acids. The CDR3 sequence is CASSRQGAGYSPLHF. DNA for the CDR3: TGTGCCAGCAGCAGACAGGGGGCTGGTTATTCACCCCTCCACTTT.

This sequence joins TRBV11-2 and TRBJ2-5; D ambiguous. The V end was cut by 1 base, the J end by 5 bases, with 5 bases between. The CDR3 totals 12 residues. From germline, CDR1 is SGHAT and CDR2 FQNNGV. CDR3 loop: CASSLVSETQYF. The CDR3 DNA sequence: TGTGCCAGCAGCTTAGTGAGCGAGACCCAGTACTTC. Using reference TRBV11-2 and TRBJ2-5 for the parts outside the CDR3, the full variable domain is EAGVAQSPRYKIIEKRQSVAFWCNPISGHATLYWYQQILGQGPKLLIQFQNNGVVDDSQLPKDRFSAERLKGVDSTLKIQPAKLEDSAVYLCASSLVSETQYFGPGTRLLVL.

This chain connects TRBV27 to TRBJ1-5, with 8 bases fitting TRBD1. Germline V lookup: CDR1 MNHEY, CDR2 SMNVEV (reference sequence). CDR3 size: 15 residues. The V gene end was trimmed by 8 bases and the J gene end by 0 bases; junction bases not matched to a gene: 6. CDR3 in amino acids: CASRNGQGSNQPQHF. In nucleotides, the CDR3 is TGTGCCAGCCGCAACGGACAGGGTAGCAATCAGCCCCAGCATTTT.

The table lists this clone with a count of one. V is TRBV19 and J is TRBJ2-5; D is possibly TRBD1 (6 bases). V lost 5 bases and J 4 bases, leaving 14 bases between the germline ends. This CDR3 contains 14 residues. Germline V lookup: CDR1 LNHDA, CDR2 SQIVND (reference sequence). For the CDR3, the DNA is TGTGCCAGTAGTCTTAGCAGGGGCGGAGAGACCCAGTACTTC. It yields the protein CASSLSRGGETQYF. The whole variable domain, filled in from reference TRBV19 and TRBJ2-5, reads DGGITQSPKYLFRKEGQNVTLSCEQNLNHDAMYWYRQDPGQGLRLIYYSQIVNDFQKGDIAEGYSVSREKKESFPLTVTSAQKNPTAFYLCASSLSRGGETQYFGPGTRLLVL.

This clone occurred a few times. The V gene is TRBV25-1, the J gene TRBJ2-1; D might be TRBD1 (6 bases). Germline lookup yields CDR1 MGHDK and CDR2 SYGVNS. With 5 bases removed from V and 8 bases from J, the gap between germline ends came to 22 bases. CDR3 length: 16 amino acids. For the CDR3, the DNA is TGTGCCAGCAGTTTTTCTGGACAGTCCCCTGTCGATGAGCAGTTCTTC. Translating gives CASSFSGQSPVDEQFF.

The chain carries TRBV2 and TRBJ1-2; 7 bases are shared with TRBD1. The CDR3 covers 15 residues. The germline V gene has CDR1 SNHLY and CDR2 FYNNEI. The V gene end was trimmed by 5 bases and the J gene end by 0 bases; junction bases not matched to a gene: 6. The CDR3 sequence: CASSIGQAANYGYTF. The CDR3 DNA reads as TGTGCCAGCAGTATTGGACAGGCAGCTAACTATGGCTACACCTTC.

J is TRBJ1-5 and V is TRBV5-1; 9 bases map to TRBD1. Germline V gene lookup returns CDR1 SGHRS and CDR2 YFSETQ. Losses at the gene ends were 3 bases for V and 2 bases for J; bases not matched to a gene: 3. The CDR3 has 15 residues. CDR3 nucleotides: TGCGCCAGCAGCTGGACAGGGGAGGGCAATCAGCCCCAGCATTTT. Translated: CASSWTGEGNQPQHF.

This sequence joins TRBV6-4 and TRBJ2-1; the match to TRBD1 covers 8 bases. The CDR3 is 13 amino acids. The V segment lost 3 bases and the J segment 10 bases; nucleotides outside the gene matches: 5. Germline CDR1 and CDR2: MRHNA and SNTAGT. The DNA for the CDR3 is TGTGCCAGCAGTGAACAGGGGGTCGGGGAGCAGTTCTTC. Its protein is CASSEQGVGEQFF.

This chain connects TRBV14 to TRBJ1-4; the D gene is possibly TRBD1 (6 bases). With 5 bases removed from V and 3 bases from J, the gap between germline ends came to 13 bases. Germline assignment: CDR1 SGHDN and CDR2 FVKESK. The CDR3 covers 15 residues. The CDR3 sequence is CASSIRGLSNEKLFF. The CDR3 region has the DNA TGTGCCAGCAGCATCAGGGGATTGTCTAATGAAAAACTGTTTTTT.

The V gene is TRBV4-1, the J gene TRBJ2-7, with 12 bases fitting TRBD2. CDR1 MGHRA and CDR2 YSYEKL come from the germline V gene. The CDR3 sequence is 16 residues long. Germline trimming cut 0 bases from V and 5 bases from J; bases unmatched to any gene: 5. DNA of the CDR3: TGCGCCAGCAGCCAAGAACTAGCGGGAGGTTTTAACGAGCAGTACTTC. Residues: CASSQELAGGFNEQYF.

CDR3 nucleotides: TGTGCCAGCAGCTTGACAGATGGGGAGACCCAGTACTTC. The encoded protein is CASSLTDGETQYF. J is TRBJ2-5 and V is TRBV5-4; D is unresolved. The CDR3 loop spans 13 amino acids. V lost 1 base, J lost 5 bases, and 9 bases lay in between. Germline CDR1 reads SGHNT; CDR2 reads YYREEE (reference sequence).

The V and J genes are TRBV7-8 and TRBJ1-4, with a possible D match to TRBD1 (6 bases). The V end was cut by 2 bases, the J end by 6 bases, with 10 bases between. This CDR3 has 14 residues. Germline V lookup: CDR1 SGHVS, CDR2 FQNEAQ. CDR3 region: CASSLTGRDEKLFF. Written as DNA, the CDR3 is TGTGCCAGCAGCTTAACAGGGAGGGATGAAAAACTGTTTTTT.

This clone appeared once. This chain connects TRBV29-1 to TRBJ2-7; 8 bases line up with TRBD2. CDR1 SQVTM and CDR2 ANQGSEA come from the germline V gene. Losses at the gene ends were 4 bases for V and 4 bases for J; bases not matched to a gene: 9. The CDR3 contains 14 residues. CDR3 coding DNA: TGCAGCGTTGGGGGAGGGAGCGGGAGATACGAGCAGTACTTC. Its protein is CSVGGGSGRYEQYF.

This clone was counted only a few times. The chain has TRBV19 and TRBJ1-4; TRBD1 is a possible D gene (5 bases). CDR1 and CDR2 from the germline V gene are LNHDA and SQIVND (reference sequence). This CDR3 has 14 amino acids. V lost 6 bases, J lost 5 bases, and 13 bases lay in between. In DNA, the CDR3 is TGTGCCAGTAGGCCGACAGATAGGAATGAAAAACTGTTTTTT. Translation gives CASRPTDRNEKLFF.

V gene TRBV18 combines with J gene TRBJ1-6; TRBD1 might be the D (6 bases). CDR3 size: 16 residues. The germline gives CDR1 KGHSH, CDR2 LQKENI. V lost 3 bases and J lost 9, with 18 bases in between. Here the CDR3 DNA reads TGTGCCAGCTCACCTTCGCCGGGACAACGTGGTTCACCCCTCCACTTT. Protein: CASSPSPGQRGSPLHF.

The V and J genes are TRBV5-5 and TRBJ1-3, with 9 bases that match TRBD1. Trimming took 5 bases from V and 2 from J; bases not matched to a gene: 5. The CDR3 sequence is 15 residues long. In germline, CDR1 is SGHKS, CDR2 YYEKEE (reference sequence). This CDR3 is CASRSGTGTGNTIYF. The CDR3, as DNA: TGTGCCAGCAGGTCAGGGACAGGGACTGGAAACACCATATATTTT.